Below, one T cell receptor beta chain is given with its context. The data were taken from a study of control samples from healthy donors and cancer patients. Method: immunoSEQ multiplex PCR; TCRdb's copy keeps in-frame clones and lacks some. The sample consists of some 150,000 clones, over 85% of them appearing once. This receptor was identified in a man aged 45-65 years in good health. Sequencing was done on a sample of blood.

The CDR3 reads CASSIISLFASGRIYEQYF. Here the CDR3 DNA reads TGTGCCAGTAGTATTATCTCTCTCTTCGCTAGCGGGAGAATCTACGAGCAGTACTTC. The J gene is TRBJ2-7, the V gene TRBV19, with TRBD2 matching 10 bases. V trimming: 3 bases; J trimming: 3 bases; junction bases outside the gene matches: 17. Germline V gives CDR1 LNHDA, CDR2 SQIVND (reference sequence). The CDR3 totals 19 residues.